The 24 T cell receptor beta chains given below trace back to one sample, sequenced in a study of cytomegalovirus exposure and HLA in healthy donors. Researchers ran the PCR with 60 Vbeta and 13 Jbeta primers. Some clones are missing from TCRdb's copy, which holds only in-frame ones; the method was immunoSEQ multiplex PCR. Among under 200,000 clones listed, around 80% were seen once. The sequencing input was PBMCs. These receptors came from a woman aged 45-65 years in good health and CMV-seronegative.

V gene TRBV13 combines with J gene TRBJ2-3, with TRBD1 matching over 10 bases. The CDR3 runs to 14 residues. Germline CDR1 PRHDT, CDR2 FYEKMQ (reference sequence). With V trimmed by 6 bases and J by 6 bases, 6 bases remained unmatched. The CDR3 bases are TGTGCCAGCAGTCCGGGACAGGGGTCGGATACGCAGTATTTT. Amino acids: CASSPGQGSDTQYF.

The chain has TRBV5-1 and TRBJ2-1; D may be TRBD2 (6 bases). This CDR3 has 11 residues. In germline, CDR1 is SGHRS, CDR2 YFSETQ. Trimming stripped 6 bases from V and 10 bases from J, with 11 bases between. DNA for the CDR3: TGCGCCAGCACGACTAGGGACGAGCAGTTCTTC. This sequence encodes CASTTRDEQFF.

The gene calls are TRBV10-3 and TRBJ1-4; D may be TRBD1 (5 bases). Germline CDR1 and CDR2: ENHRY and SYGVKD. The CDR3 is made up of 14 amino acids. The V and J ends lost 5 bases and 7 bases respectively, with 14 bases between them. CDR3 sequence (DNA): TGTGCCATCAGTACGGGCAGGGCTTCTGAAAAACTGTTTTTT. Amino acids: CAISTGRASEKLFF.

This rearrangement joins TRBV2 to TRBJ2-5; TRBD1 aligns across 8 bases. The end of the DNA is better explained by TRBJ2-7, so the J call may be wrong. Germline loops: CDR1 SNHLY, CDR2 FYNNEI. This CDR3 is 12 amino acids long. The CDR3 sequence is CASSGQGYEQYF. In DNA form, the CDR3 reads TGTGCCAGCAGTGGACAGGGGTACGAGCAGTACTTC.

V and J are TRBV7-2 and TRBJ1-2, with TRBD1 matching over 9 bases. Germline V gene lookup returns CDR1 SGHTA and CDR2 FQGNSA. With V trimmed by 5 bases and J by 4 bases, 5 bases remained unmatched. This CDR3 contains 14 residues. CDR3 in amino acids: CASSMTGQGYGYTF. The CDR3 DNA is TGTGCCAGCAGCATGACGGGACAGGGCTATGGCTACACCTTC.

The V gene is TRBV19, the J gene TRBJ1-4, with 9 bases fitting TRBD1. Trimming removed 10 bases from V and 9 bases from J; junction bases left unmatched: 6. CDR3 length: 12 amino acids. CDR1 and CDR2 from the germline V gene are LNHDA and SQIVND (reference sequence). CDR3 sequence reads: CATKDRGKKLFF. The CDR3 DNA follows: TGTGCCACGAAGGACAGGGGAAAAAAACTGTTTTTT.

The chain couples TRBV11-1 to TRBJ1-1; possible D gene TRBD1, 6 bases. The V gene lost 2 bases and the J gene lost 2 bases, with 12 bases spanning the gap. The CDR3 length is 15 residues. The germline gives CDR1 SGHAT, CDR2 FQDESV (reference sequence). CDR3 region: CASSLRGTRNTEAFF. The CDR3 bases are TGTGCCAGCAGCTTAAGGGGGACCCGCAACACTGAAGCTTTCTTT.

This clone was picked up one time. The CDR3, as DNA: TGTGCCAGCAGTGCCCGGGGAGCGGGGCTCGGCGAGCAGTACTTC. Translated, it gives CASSARGAGLGEQYF. This sequence joins TRBV6-6 and TRBJ2-7; TRBD2 matches at 7 bases. The CDR3 has 15 residues. The ends lost 5 bases at V and 6 bases at J; junction bases unmatched: 13. Germline-derived CDR1 and CDR2 are MNHNY and SVGAGI (reference sequence).

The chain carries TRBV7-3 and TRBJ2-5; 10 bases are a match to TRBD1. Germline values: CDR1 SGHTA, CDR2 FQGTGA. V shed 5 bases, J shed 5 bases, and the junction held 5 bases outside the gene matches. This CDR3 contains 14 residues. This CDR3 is CASSKTGGYETQYF. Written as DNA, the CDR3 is TGTGCCAGCAGCAAGACAGGGGGCTATGAGACCCAGTACTTC.

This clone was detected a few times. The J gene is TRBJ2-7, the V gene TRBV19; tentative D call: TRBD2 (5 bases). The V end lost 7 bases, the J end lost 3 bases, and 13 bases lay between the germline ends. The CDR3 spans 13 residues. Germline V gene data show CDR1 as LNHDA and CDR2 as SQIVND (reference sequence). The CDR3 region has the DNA TGTGCCAGTACTAGGACTCTGGGCTACGAGCAGTACTTC. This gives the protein CASTRTLGYEQYF.

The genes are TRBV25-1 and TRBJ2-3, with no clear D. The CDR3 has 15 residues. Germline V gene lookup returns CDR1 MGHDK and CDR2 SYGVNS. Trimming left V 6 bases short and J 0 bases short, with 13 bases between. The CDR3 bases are TGTGCCAGCAGAGCTGGCGGCCCTAGCACAGATACGCAGTATTTT. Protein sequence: CASRAGGPSTDTQYF.

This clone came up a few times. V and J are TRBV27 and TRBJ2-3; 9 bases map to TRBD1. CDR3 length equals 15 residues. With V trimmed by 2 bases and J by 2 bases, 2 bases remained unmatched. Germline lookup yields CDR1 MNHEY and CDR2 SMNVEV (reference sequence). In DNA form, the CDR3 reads TGTGCCAGCAGTTTAGGGGACAGGGTCACAGATACGCAGTATTTT. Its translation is CASSLGDRVTDTQYF.

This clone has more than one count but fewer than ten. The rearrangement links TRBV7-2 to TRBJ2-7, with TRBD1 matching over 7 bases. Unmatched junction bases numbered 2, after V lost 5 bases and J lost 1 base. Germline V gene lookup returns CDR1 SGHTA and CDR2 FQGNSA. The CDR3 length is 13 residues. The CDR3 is CASSRDRSYEQYF. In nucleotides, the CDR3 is TGTGCCAGCAGCCGGGACAGATCCTACGAGCAGTACTTC.

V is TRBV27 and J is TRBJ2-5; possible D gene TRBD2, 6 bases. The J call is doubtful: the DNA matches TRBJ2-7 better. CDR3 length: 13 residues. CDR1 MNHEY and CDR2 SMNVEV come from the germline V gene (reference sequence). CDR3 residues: CASSLASSYEQYF. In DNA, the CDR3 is TGTGCCAGCAGTCTAGCGTCCTCCTACGAGCAGTACTTC.

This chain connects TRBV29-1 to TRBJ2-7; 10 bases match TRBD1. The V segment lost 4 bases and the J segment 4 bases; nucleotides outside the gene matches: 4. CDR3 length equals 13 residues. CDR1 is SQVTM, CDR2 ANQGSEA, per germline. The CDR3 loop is CSVGTGGAYEQYF. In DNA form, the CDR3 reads TGCAGCGTTGGGACAGGGGGAGCGTACGAGCAGTACTTC.

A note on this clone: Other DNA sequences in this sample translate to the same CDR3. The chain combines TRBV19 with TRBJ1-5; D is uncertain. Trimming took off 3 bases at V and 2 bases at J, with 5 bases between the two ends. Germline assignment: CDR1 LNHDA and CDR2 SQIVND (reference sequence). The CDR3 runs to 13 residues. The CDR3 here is CASSIRGNQPQHF. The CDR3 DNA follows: TGTGCCAGTAGTATCCGGGGCAATCAGCCCCAGCATTTT.

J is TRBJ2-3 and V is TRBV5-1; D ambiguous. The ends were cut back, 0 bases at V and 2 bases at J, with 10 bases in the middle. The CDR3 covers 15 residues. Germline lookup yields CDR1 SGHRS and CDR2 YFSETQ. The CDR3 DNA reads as TGCGCCAGCAGCTTGGAAGGCAGGAACACAGATACGCAGTATTTT. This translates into CASSLEGRNTDTQYF.

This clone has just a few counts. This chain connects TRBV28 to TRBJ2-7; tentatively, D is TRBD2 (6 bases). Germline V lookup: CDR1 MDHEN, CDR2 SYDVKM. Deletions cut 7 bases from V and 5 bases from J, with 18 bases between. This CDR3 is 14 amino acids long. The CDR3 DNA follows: TGTGCCAGCACCCGGAATCTGGGGACTGACGAGCAGTACTTC. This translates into CASTRNLGTDEQYF.

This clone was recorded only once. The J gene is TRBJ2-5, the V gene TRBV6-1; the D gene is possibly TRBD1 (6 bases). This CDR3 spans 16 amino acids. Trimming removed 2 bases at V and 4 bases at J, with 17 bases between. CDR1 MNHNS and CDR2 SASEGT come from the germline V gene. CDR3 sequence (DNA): TGTGCCAGCAGTGAACCAGGGGCCCCACGGGGAGAGACCCAGTACTTC. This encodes CASSEPGAPRGETQYF.

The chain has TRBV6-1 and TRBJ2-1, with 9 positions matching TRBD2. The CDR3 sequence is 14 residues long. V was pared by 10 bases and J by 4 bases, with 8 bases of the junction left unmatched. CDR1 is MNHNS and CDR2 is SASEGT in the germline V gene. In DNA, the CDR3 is TGTGCCACGGGGGGCGGGAGGGGTTACAATGAGCAGTTCTTC. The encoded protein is CATGGGRGYNEQFF.

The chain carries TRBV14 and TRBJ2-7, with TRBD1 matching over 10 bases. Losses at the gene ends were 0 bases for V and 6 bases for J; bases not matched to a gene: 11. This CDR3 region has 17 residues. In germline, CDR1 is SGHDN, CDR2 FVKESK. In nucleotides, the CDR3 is TGTGCCAGCAGCCAAGAGTTAGGGACAGGGGTCTTTCTCGAGCAGTACTTC. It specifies CASSQELGTGVFLEQYF.

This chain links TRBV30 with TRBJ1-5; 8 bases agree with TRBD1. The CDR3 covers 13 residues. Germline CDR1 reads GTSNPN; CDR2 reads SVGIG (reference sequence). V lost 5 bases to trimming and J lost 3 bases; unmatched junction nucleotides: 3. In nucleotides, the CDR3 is TGTGCCTGGGACAGGGGAGACAATCAGCCCCAGCATTTT. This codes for CAWDRGDNQPQHF.

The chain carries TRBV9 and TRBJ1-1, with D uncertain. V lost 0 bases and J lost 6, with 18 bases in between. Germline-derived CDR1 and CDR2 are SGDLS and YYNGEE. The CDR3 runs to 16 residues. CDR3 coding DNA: TGTGCCAGCAGCGTAGACGGCGGCACCGGGAAGGCTGAAGCTTTCTTT. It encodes CASSVDGGTGKAEAFF.

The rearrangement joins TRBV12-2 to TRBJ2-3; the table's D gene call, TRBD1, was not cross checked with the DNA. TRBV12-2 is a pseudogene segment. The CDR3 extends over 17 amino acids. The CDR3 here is CASRLARTGDGTDTQYF. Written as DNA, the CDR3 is TGTGCAAGTCGCTTAGCCCGGACAGGGGACGGCACAGATACGCAGTATTTT.